Listed below are T cell receptor beta chains from one sample, sequenced in a study of blood T cell repertoires in COVID-19. The repertoire was sequenced with immunoSEQ multiplex PCR; TCRdb's copy has only in-frame clones and lacks some. Of 150,000 to 200,000 clones detected, around four fifths appear once; the ten largest clones hold roughly 14%. Sequencing input: peripheral blood. The receptor source for this set is a woman in her seventies with COVID-19, enrolled during active disease. Each CDR3 is given with its conserved first and last residue. A D gene is named only where the DNA matches it firmly. Where a row states a size, it is once, few, many or the class of an expanded clone; other rows omit it.

. | TRBJ1-1 | . | TRBV6-5 | TGTGCCAGCAGTTACACGGGGAACACTGAAGCTTTCTTT | CASSYTGNTEAFF
TRBD2 | TRBJ2-7 | . | TRBV6-5 | TGTGCCAGCAGGGGGGAGGGGCGCGTGAGCGAGCAGTACTTC | CASRGEGRVSEQYF
. | TRBJ2-5 | . | TRBV9 | TGTGCCAGCGTTTGGGAGGTAGGGACCCAGTACTTC | CASVWEVGTQYF
. | TRBJ2-7 | . | TRBV15 | TGTGCCACCAGCAGAGAACAGGGTTTTCCCTACGAGCAGTACTTC | CATSREQGFPYEQYF
TRBD1 | TRBJ1-5 | . | TRBV10-3 | TGTGCCATCAATTCCGACAGGGATCAGCCCCAGCATTTT | CAINSDRDQPQHF
. | TRBJ1-5 | once | TRBV12-3/TRBV12-4 | TGTGCCAGCAGTAGAGGACAGCCCCAGCATTTT | CASSRGQPQHF
TRBD1 | TRBJ2-2 | . | TRBV10-3 | TGTGCCATCAGGGGACAGGGGTACACCGGGGAGCTGTTTTTT | CAIRGQGYTGELFF
TRBD1 | TRBJ1-1 | . | TRBV3-1/TRBV3-2 | TGTGCCAGCAGCCAGACCTCGACAGGGGGCCTAAAGACTGAAGCTTTCTTT | CASSQTSTGGLKTEAFF
. | TRBJ2-7 | . | TRBV29-1 | TGCAGCGTTGAAGGGGCCACCGACGAGCAGTACTTC | CSVEGATDEQYF
TRBD1 | TRBJ2-3 | . | TRBV9 | TGTGCCAGCAGCGGTGGACAGGGCACAGATACGCAGTATTTT | CASSGGQGTDTQYF
TRBD1 | TRBJ1-2 | . | TRBV7-2 | TGTGCCAGCAGCTCGGGACAGGGGTACTATGGCTACACCTTC | CASSSGQGYYGYTF
TRBD1 | TRBJ2-3 | . | TRBV24-1 | TGTGCCACCAGTCGGACAGGGTTAGAAGATACGCAGTATTTT | CATSRTGLEDTQYF
. | TRBJ1-5 | few | TRBV19 | TGTGCCAGTAGCCCCGCGACAGGAAACAATCAGCCCCAGCATTTT | CASSPATGNNQPQHF
TRBD1 | TRBJ1-2 | . | TRBV19 | TGTGCCAGTAGTTGGACAGGGAAGGATGGCTACACCTTC | CASSWTGKDGYTF
. | TRBJ1-3 | . | TRBV29-1 | TGCAGCGTTGAAGGGCCAAACCAGAACACCATATATTTT | CSVEGPNQNTIYF
. | TRBJ1-6 | . | TRBV6-1 | TGTGCCAGCAGTGAAACGGAGGCCCTTCCTAATTCACCCCTCCACTTT | CASSETEALPNSPLHF
. | TRBJ1-5 | . | TRBV19 | TGTGCCAGTAGCCAGGGGTGGAATCAGCCCCAGCATTTT | CASSQGWNQPQHF
TRBD1 | TRBJ2-1 | . | TRBV6-5 | TGTGCCAGCAGAGACGGACAGGGAATGGGCAATGAGCAGTTCTTC | CASRDGQGMGNEQFF
TRBD1 | TRBJ1-5 | . | TRBV7-8 | TGTGCCAGCAGCTTTAGGACAGGGAGCAATCAGCCCCAGCATTTT | CASSFRTGSNQPQHF
. | TRBJ1-1 | few | TRBV7-2 | TGTGCCAGCAGCGCCCTGGGGGGGACTGAAGCTTTCTTT | CASSALGGTEAFF
TRBD1 | TRBJ2-3 | . | TRBV7-2 | TGTGCCAGCAGCTTAGGCCAGGGGGCTACAGATACGCAGTATTTT | CASSLGQGATDTQYF
TRBD1 | TRBJ1-1 | . | TRBV5-1 | TGCGCCAGCACCATAGGACAGGATCACACTGAAGCTTTCTTT | CASTIGQDHTEAFF
. | TRBJ1-1 | once | TRBV18 | TGTGCCAGCTCCCCCTCCGACTCAGGGCACACTGAAGCTTTCTTT | CASSPSDSGHTEAFF
TRBD2 | TRBJ2-3 | . | TRBV2 | TGTGCCAGCATCGCTACGGCGGGGGGAGATACGCAGTATTTT | CASIATAGGDTQYF
TRBD2 | TRBJ2-1 | . | TRBV29-1 | TGCAGCGTTGTGAGCGGGGCCCGATTCATGGAGTTCTTC | CSVVSGARFMEFF
TRBD1 | TRBJ2-7 | . | TRBV7-9 | TGTGCCAGCAGCTTAGAACAGGGACAGGGTGTGTACGAGCAGTACTTC | CASSLEQGQGVYEQYF
TRBD1 | TRBJ2-7 | . | TRBV19 | TGTGCCAGTAGCCCCCTGGGGGGACAGGGGGCCTACGAGCAGTACTTC | CASSPLGGQGAYEQYF
TRBD1 | TRBJ2-3 | . | TRBV2 | TGTGCCAGCTGGACCGGGACAGGGCACACAGATACGCAGTATTTT | CASWTGTGHTDTQYF
TRBD1 | TRBJ1-3 | . | TRBV6-6 | TGTGCCAGTTACAGGGGCGAAAGAAACACCATATATTTT | CASYRGERNTIYF
. | TRBJ1-5 | few | TRBV15 | TGTGCCACCAGCAGAGATTGGGGGGGTGTTCAGCCCCAGCATTTT | CATSRDWGGVQPQHF
TRBD1 | TRBJ1-1 | . | TRBV18 | TGTGCCAGCTCAATGCGACAGGGGGCGTGGTCCGACACTGAAGCTTTCTTT | CASSMRQGAWSDTEAFF
. | TRBJ2-5 | . | TRBV6-5 | TGTGCCAGCAGTATCGAAGAGACCCAGTACTTC | CASSIEETQYF
TRBD1 | TRBJ1-4 | . | TRBV5-1 | TGCGCCAGCAGCTTATGGACAGGGAGAAATGAAAAACTGTTTTTT | CASSLWTGRNEKLFF
. | TRBJ2-7 | . | TRBV7-9 | TGTGCCAGCAGCTTCAGGCCCCAGAACTCCTACGAGCAGTACTTC | CASSFRPQNSYEQYF
. | TRBJ1-4 | . | TRBV2 | TGTGCCAGCAGTACTTCAAGGGGAACGGGTGAAAAACTGTTTTTT | CASSTSRGTGEKLFF
. | TRBJ2-2 | . | TRBV27 | TGTGCCAGCAGTCCTTACACCGGGGAGCTGTTTTTT | CASSPYTGELFF
TRBD1 | TRBJ2-5 | . | TRBV18 | TGTGCCAGCTCACCACCAGACAGGGTCTCAGAGACCCAGTACTTC | CASSPPDRVSETQYF
TRBD1 | TRBJ1-2 | few | TRBV4-2 | TGTGCCAGCAGCCAAGTGGGGGCAGGGGGCCATGGCTACACCTTC | CASSQVGAGGHGYTF
. | TRBJ1-1 | . | TRBV3-1/TRBV3-2 | TGTGCCAGCAGCCAAGGCAGTGAAGCTTTCTTT | CASSQGSEAFF
TRBD1 | TRBJ1-6 | . | TRBV6-5 | TGTGCCAGCAGGCGACAGGGGGGAGATTCACCCCTCCACTTT | CASRRQGGDSPLHF
. | TRBJ2-4 | . | TRBV14 | TGTGCCAGCAGCCCCTCAGGACACGCGGAAAACATTCAGTACTTC | CASSPSGHAENIQYF
TRBD1 | TRBJ1-4 | . | TRBV18 | TGTGCCAGCTCACCCCCCGCGGGACAGGACCCCTGGAAGGAAAAACTGTTTTTT | CASSPPAGQDPWKEKLFF
TRBD1 | TRBJ1-1 | . | TRBV18 | TGTGCCAGCTCCCGGGACAGAGAGACTGAAGCTTTCTTT | CASSRDRETEAFF
. | TRBJ1-2 | . | TRBV4-1 | TGCGCCAGCAGCCAGACAGGAGACTATGGCTACACCTTC | CASSQTGDYGYTF
. | TRBJ2-6 | . | TRBV13 | TGTGCCAGCAGCTCACTAAAAGACCTCTCTGGGGCCAACGTCCTGACTTTC | CASSSLKDLSGANVLTF
TRBD2 | TRBJ2-1 | . | TRBV5-1 | TGCGCCAGCAGCTCGCTAGCGGGGGGGCAGGCTGAGCAGTTCTTC | CASSSLAGGQAEQFF
. | TRBJ1-4 | . | TRBV30 | TGTGCCTGGAGTGTACGGAGGGCGAGGGGTTATAGGGAAAAACTGTTTTTT | CAWSVRRARGYREKLFF
. | TRBJ1-2 | few | TRBV9 | TGTGCCAGCAGCGTAGAAACGGGTGGCTACACCTTC | CASSVETGGYTF
TRBD2 | TRBJ2-1 | . | TRBV12-3/TRBV12-4 | TGTGCCAGCAGTTTGCAGCGGGGGAGTGAGCAGTTCTTC | CASSLQRGSEQFF
. | TRBJ1-5 | few | TRBV28 | TGTGCCAGCAGTTTTGTGGTACCGGGGGGCACTCAGCCCCAGCATTTT | CASSFVVPGGTQPQHF
. | TRBJ1-3 | . | TRBV7-2 | TGTGCCAGCAGCTTAGGTCAGGGGACCGGAAACACCATATATTTT | CASSLGQGTGNTIYF
. | TRBJ2-7 | . | TRBV6-5 | TGTGCCAGCAGTTACTCAGTATGGCACGAGCAGTACTTC | CASSYSVWHEQYF
TRBD1 | TRBJ1-4 | . | TRBV28 | TGTGCCAGCAGTTCCCTATGGGACAGGGGGCGCCTAAATGAAAAACTGTTTTTT | CASSSLWDRGRLNEKLFF
TRBD2 | TRBJ2-3 | . | TRBV7-2 | TGTGCCAGCAGCTTAATGGGAGGGTTGGCAGATACGCAGTATTTT | CASSLMGGLADTQYF
TRBD2 | TRBJ2-2 | . | TRBV2 | TGTGCCAGCAGGGCGCTAGCGGGAGTCACCGGGGAGCTGTTTTTT | CASRALAGVTGELFF
. | TRBJ2-5 | . | TRBV5-1 | TGCGCCAGCAGCTTAACTACAAGACTCCGTCAAGAGACCCAGTACTTC | CASSLTTRLRQETQYF
TRBD1 | TRBJ2-7 | . | TRBV18 | TGTGCCAGCTCAACGGGGACAGGGGACGAGCAGTACTTC | CASSTGTGDEQYF
TRBD2 | TRBJ2-3 | . | TRBV30 | TGTGCCTGGAGTGGGCCGGGACTAGCGGAGACAGATACGCAGTATTTT | CAWSGPGLAETDTQYF
. | TRBJ2-2 | . | TRBV19 | TGTGCCAGTAGGCAAACCCTCACAGGTAACACCGGGGAGCTGTTTTTT | CASRQTLTGNTGELFF
. | TRBJ1-5 | . | TRBV19 | TGTGCCAGTAGTCTGCTGAGCCTCAATCAGCCCCAGCATTTT | CASSLLSLNQPQHF